This T cell receptor beta chain was recorded in a study of blood T cell repertoires in COVID-19 (dated by TCRdb to 2019 to 2021). Some background on the complete study: Samples from collaborators originated in the United States, Italy and Spain and spanned both the acute and convalescent phases of COVID-19. The material from the prospective study consisted of cDNA or gDNA derived from T cells, B-cell-depleted T cells, or PBMCs. Deeply sampled blood TCRbeta repertoires from subjects exposed to, actively infected with, or recovered from COVID-19 were included in the dataset. A freely available public database, intended as a resource for researchers studying the immune response to SARS-CoV-2, is where the repertoires were released. The samples were drawn from two sources: the first 160 participants of the ongoing ImmuneRACE study, and over 1,000 subjects contributed by 6 global collaborators. A de-identified subject ID, COVID-19 status, age in years and sex were almost always included in the sample metadata. Where available, HLA class I and class II types were taken from metadata supplied by the sample provider and were not determined by assay-based typing. General study outcomes and caveats: How much clinical and demographic metadata was included differed by source and by participant, and the metadata was provided uncurated.

On this clone: Its antigen specificity is not known. The input lacks base qualities; no much larger clone sits a single base away.

Spanning cysteine to phenylalanine, the CDR3 consists of 15 amino acids. The entry retains the CDR3 DNA only, 45 bases that are in frame from base 1. The germline ends are 14 bases apart after V is trimmed by 0 bases and J by 8 bases. As encoded in the germline V gene, CDR1 is MNHEY while CDR2 is SVGAGI. At one collaborating source in Seattle, patients were enrolled during active infection and were followed longitudinally through the course of disease. The collaborating institutions used their own protocols to collect whole blood in K2EDTA tubes. For TCRbeta analysis, collaborators shipped samples as frozen whole blood, isolated PBMCs, or DNA extracted from either of those sample types. The immunoSEQ Assay, a bias-controlled multiplex PCR, was used to amplify TCRbeta CDR3 regions from genomic DNA. The authors processed their data as follows. Nucleated cell counts per sample were estimated from amplification of reference gene primers within the assay. To quantify the absolute abundance of each unique TCRbeta CDR3 rearrangement, sequence reads were collapsed and filtered. For each sample, productive Simpson clonality was calculated by taking the square root of Simpson's diversity index across productive rearrangements. This is the immuneACCESS table as TCRdb keeps it, with only in-frame sequences that have V and J called. A part of the clones is gone; compared with another copy, unresolved V genes explain less than half, and the rest is unexplained. V and J calls and clone size are those listed in that table; D and trimming were worked out from the DNA. The sample includes approximately 300,000 clones, with 89% observed a single time. Together, the top ten hold about 1.7% of the sample.

The clonotype originates from a woman aged 25 to 39 with COVID-19, enrolled during active disease. The sequence joins TRBV6-5 to TRBJ2-1; tentative D gene TRBD2, with 5 bases matching. The sequenced sample was peripheral blood. The CDR3 here reads CASSYSSGSVYEQFF. The sequenced DNA is TGTGCCAGCAGTTACTCGAGCGGATCTGTCTATGAGCAGTTCTTC.